This TCR beta chain was profiled in a study of blood T cell repertoires in COVID-19 (dated by TCRdb to between 2020 and 2021). Describing the broader study: Samples from collaborators originated in the United States, Italy and Spain and spanned both the acute and convalescent phases of COVID-19. The material from the prospective study consisted of cDNA or gDNA derived from T cells, B-cell-depleted T cells, or PBMCs. Subjects who had been exposed to COVID-19, were actively infected with it, or had recovered from it provided the deeply sampled blood TCRbeta repertoires that made up the dataset. The repertoires were released in a freely available public database intended as a resource for research on the immune response to SARS-CoV-2. HLA class I and class II types, where available, came from metadata supplied by the sample provider rather than from assay-based typing. The samples were drawn from the first 160 participants of the ongoing ImmuneRACE study and from 950 to 1,500 subjects provided by 6 global collaborators. The sample metadata nearly always contained a de-identified subject ID, COVID-19 status, age in years and sex.

TCRbeta CDR3 regions were amplified from genomic DNA using the immunoSEQ Assay, a bias-controlled multiplex PCR. The authors' analysis ran thus. Nucleated cell counts per sample were estimated from amplification of reference gene primers within the assay. Sequence reads were collapsed and filtered to measure the absolute abundance of every unique TCRbeta CDR3 rearrangement. For each sample, productive Simpson clonality was calculated by taking the square root of Simpson's diversity index across productive rearrangements. As stored in TCRdb, this immuneACCESS dataset retains in-frame rearrangements with V and J assigned. A fraction of the clones does not appear; measured against another copy, unresolved V genes explain less than half of the discrepancy, and the remainder lacks a known reason. V, J and clone size were drawn from that table, and D and trimming were deduced from the DNA. In this sample the table shows about 180,000 clones, 75% to 90% of which occur a single time. The ten largest make up around 6.3% of the sample.

Inclusive of the bounding cysteine and phenylalanine, the CDR3 is 14 residues long. The sequence is cut down to CDR3 DNA, 42 bases in frame from base 1. The germline V gene yields KGHDR for CDR1 and SFDVKD for CDR2. After removal of 4 bases from V and 5 bases from J, the junction retains 3 bases not matched to a gene. One collaborating source in Seattle enrolled patients while the patients were actively infected and followed the patients over time throughout the course of disease. Collaborating institutions collected whole blood in K2EDTA tubes following their own protocols. Collaborator samples were shipped for TCRbeta analysis as frozen whole blood, isolated PBMCs, or DNA extracted from either sample type. The paper's findings and limits, for the study overall: How much clinical and demographic metadata was included differed by source and by participant, and the metadata was provided uncurated.

Points on this clone: Its recognized antigen is unknown. No much larger clonotype is one base removed from it; base qualities were not supplied.

This sequence was found in a woman between 35 and 50 years old with COVID-19, enrolled during active disease. The specimen sequenced was peripheral blood. The chain uses TRBV24-1 and TRBJ2-1, and 8 bases in between align with TRBD1. The DNA is as follows: TGTGCCACCAGTGAGGGACAGGTCCACAATGAGCAGTTCTTC. Translation gives CATSEGQVHNEQFF.